This T cell receptor beta chain came from a study of CD8 T cells in ankylosing spondylitis. TCRdb called the 5' RACE reads again in MiXCR, with one record for every CDR3 protein. The data contain 150,000 to 200,000 distinct CDR3 sequences, approximately 10% of them seen just once; the ten biggest clones take up around 29%. This clonotype was counted only a few times. Antigen unknown. Findings of the study overall: Roughly 8 highly homologous variants made up a TCR beta motif, and this motif appeared characteristic of ankylosing spondylitis blood.

The origin of this receptor is a male donor with ankylosing spondylitis or in good health (not recorded which). Sequenced sample: blood, either unsorted or a sorted T cell fraction (not recorded which).

The CDR3 DNA is TGTGCCAGCAGTAAAGGGGGGGTCTACTCCTACGAGCAGTACTTC. The encoded protein is CASSKGGVYSYEQYF. The genes are TRBV12-3 or TRBV12-4 and TRBJ2-7; TRBD2 might be the D (7 bases). CDR3 length: 15 residues. The V end lost 5 bases, the J end lost 0 bases, and 14 bases lay between the germline ends.